This section outlines one T cell receptor beta chain sequence together with its context. In the authors' methods: Researchers report that nucleated cell counts were estimated from reference gene primer amplification. TCRdb keeps only in-frame clones here, not all; method: immunoSEQ multiplex PCR. V, J and clone size derive from that table, while D and trimming were established from the DNA sequence. The table lists about 130,000 clones, over 75% of them singletons. These data belong to a study of blood T cell repertoires in COVID-19. Study-level information: Italy, Spain and the United States were the sources of the convalescent and acute COVID-19 samples.

V dropped 4 bases and J dropped 2; count of bases not matched to a gene: 4. This CDR3 has 15 amino acids. Germline values: CDR1 SGHNT, CDR2 YYREEE (reference sequence). The sample consisted of peripheral blood. The source is a man aged 80 or over with active or convalescent COVID-19. The rearrangement joins TRBV5-4 to TRBJ1-1; TRBD1 matches 11 bases. The CDR3 DNA is TGTGCCAGCAGCCCTCGGACAGGGGGCAACACTGAAGCTTTCTTT. Translated, it gives CASSPRTGGNTEAFF.